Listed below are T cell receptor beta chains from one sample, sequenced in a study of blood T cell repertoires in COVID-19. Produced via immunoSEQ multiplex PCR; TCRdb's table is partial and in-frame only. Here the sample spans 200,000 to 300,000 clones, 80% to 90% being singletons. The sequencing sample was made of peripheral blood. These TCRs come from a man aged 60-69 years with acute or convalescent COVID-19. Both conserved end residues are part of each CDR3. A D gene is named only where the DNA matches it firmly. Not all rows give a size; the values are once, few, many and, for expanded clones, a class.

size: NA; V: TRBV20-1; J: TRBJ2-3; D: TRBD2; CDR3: CSASKGLAAGTSTDTQYF; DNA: TGCAGTGCTAGTAAGGGACTAGCGGCTGGGACGAGCACAGATACGCAGTATTTT
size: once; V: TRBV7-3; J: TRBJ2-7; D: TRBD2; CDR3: CASSPGLAAVKYEQYF; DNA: TGTGCCAGCAGCCCGGGCCTAGCGGCCGTCAAGTACGAGCAGTACTTC
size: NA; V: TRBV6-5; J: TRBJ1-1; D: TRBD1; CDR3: CASSSGTVNTEAFF; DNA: TGTGCCAGCAGTTCCGGGACAGTCAACACTGAAGCTTTCTTT
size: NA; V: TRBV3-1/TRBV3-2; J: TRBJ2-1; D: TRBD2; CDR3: CASSQSPGGANEQFF; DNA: TGTGCCAGCAGCCAATCCCCGGGAGGGGCGAATGAGCAGTTCTTC
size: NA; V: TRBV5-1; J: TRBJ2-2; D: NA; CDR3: CASKLTGGEVTGELFF; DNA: TGCGCCAGCAAACTGACGGGGGGCGAGGTCACCGGGGAGCTGTTTTTT
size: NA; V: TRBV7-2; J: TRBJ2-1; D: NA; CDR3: CASSLKAERNEQFF; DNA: TGTGCCAGCAGCTTGAAGGCGGAGCGCAATGAGCAGTTCTTC
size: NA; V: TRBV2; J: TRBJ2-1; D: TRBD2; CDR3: CASSEGGTSGYNEQFF; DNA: TGTGCCAGCAGTGAGGGCGGGACTAGCGGTTACAATGAGCAGTTCTTC
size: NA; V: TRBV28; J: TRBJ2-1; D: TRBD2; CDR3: CASSPGGGRGIYNEQFF; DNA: TGTGCCAGCAGTCCGGGGGGTGGACGGGGCATCTACAATGAGCAGTTCTTC
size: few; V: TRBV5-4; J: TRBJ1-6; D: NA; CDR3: CASSIGGAPSPLHF; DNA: TGTGCCAGCAGTATTGGCGGGGCTCCTTCACCCCTCCACTTT
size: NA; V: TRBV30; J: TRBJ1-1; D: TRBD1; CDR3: CAWSGDSNTEAFF; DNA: TGTGCCTGGAGTGGGGACAGCAACACTGAAGCTTTCTTT
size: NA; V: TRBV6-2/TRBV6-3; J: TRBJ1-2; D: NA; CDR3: CASSYSGESYGYTF; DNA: TGTGCCAGCAGTTACTCTGGGGAGAGCTATGGCTACACCTTC
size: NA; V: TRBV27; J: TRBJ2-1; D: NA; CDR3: CATTGKIYNEQFF; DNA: TGTGCCACTACAGGGAAAATCTACAATGAGCAGTTCTTC
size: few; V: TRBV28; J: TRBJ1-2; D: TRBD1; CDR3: CASSSPSTGLEGYTF; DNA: TGTGCCAGCAGTTCCCCCTCGACAGGGCTTGAGGGCTACACCTTC
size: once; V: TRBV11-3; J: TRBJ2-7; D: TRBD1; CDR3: CASSFRTGGPMDEQYF; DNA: TGTGCCAGCAGCTTTAGAACAGGGGGCCCCATGGACGAGCAGTACTTC
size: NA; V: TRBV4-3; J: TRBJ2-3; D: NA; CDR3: CASSQRASHGTDTQYF; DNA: TGCGCCAGCAGCCAGCGGGCCAGCCACGGCACAGATACGCAGTATTTT
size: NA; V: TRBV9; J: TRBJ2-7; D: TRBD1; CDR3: CASSPRRTGVDEQYF; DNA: TGTGCCAGCAGCCCCCGTCGGACAGGGGTGGACGAGCAGTACTTC
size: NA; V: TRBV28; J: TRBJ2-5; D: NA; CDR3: CASSLAGETQYF; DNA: TGTGCCAGCAGTTTAGCAGGGGAGACCCAGTACTTC
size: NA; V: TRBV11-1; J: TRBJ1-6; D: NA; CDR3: CASSLGSRNSPLHF; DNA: TGTGCCAGCAGCTTAGGTTCCCGGAATTCACCCCTCCACTTT
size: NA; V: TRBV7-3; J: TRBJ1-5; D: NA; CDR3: CASSLKGTGDNQPQHF; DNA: TGTGCCAGCAGCTTAAAGGGGACGGGGGACAATCAGCCCCAGCATTTT
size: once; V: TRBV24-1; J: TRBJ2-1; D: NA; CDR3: CATSGLSYNEQFF; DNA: TGTGCCACCAGTGGCCTATCCTACAATGAGCAGTTCTTC
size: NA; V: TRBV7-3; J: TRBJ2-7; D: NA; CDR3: CASSLREADEQYF; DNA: TGTGCCAGCAGCTTAAGGGAGGCTGACGAGCAGTACTTC
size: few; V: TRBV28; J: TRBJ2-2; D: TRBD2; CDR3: CASRTGLAGVTGELFF; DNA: TGTGCCAGCAGAACAGGACTAGCGGGTGTCACCGGGGAGCTGTTTTTT
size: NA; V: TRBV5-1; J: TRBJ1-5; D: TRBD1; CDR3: CASSSTGGNQPQHF; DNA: TGCGCCAGCAGCTCGACAGGGGGAAATCAGCCCCAGCATTTT
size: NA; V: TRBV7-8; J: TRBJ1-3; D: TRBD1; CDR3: CASSLTGATIYF; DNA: TGTGCCAGCAGCCTGACAGGGGCCACCATATATTTT
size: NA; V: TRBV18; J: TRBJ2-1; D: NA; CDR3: CASPHRPGIYNEQFF; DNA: TGTGCCAGCCCTCACCGTCCGGGGATCTACAATGAGCAGTTCTTC
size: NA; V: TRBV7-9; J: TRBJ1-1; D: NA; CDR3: CASSLTGRGALEAFF; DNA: TGTGCCAGCAGCTTAACGGGCCGGGGGGCTTTAGAAGCTTTCTTT
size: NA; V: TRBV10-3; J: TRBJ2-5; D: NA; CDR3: CAISEGRGQETQYF; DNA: TGTGCCATCAGTGAAGGCAGGGGACAAGAGACCCAGTACTTC
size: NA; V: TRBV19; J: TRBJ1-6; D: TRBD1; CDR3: CATMNPGTGDNSPLHF; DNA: TGTGCCACTATGAACCCGGGGACAGGGGATAATTCACCCCTCCACTTT
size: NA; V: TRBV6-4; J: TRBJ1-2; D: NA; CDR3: CASSDSGGAPLYGYTF; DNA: TGTGCCAGCAGTGACTCTGGGGGCGCGCCCCTCTATGGCTACACCTTC
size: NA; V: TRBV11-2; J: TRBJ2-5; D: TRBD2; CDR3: CASSLRWAAAGGQETQYF; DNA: TGTGCCAGCAGCTTAAGGTGGGCGGCAGCGGGAGGGCAAGAGACCCAGTACTTC
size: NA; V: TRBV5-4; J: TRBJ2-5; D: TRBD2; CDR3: CASSSGTTSEYQETQYF; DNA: TGTGCCAGCAGCTCCGGGACTACCTCGGAGTACCAAGAGACCCAGTACTTC
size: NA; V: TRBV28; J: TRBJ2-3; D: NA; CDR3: CASSTTSRTGDTQYF; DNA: TGTGCCAGCAGCACCACTAGCCGTACCGGAGATACGCAGTATTTT
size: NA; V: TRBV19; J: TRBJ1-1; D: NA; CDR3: CASSRASGLNTEAFF; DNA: TGTGCCAGTAGTAGGGCGTCAGGGTTGAACACTGAAGCTTTCTTT
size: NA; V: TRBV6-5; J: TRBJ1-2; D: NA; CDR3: CASREAGVNYGYTF; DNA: TGTGCCAGCAGGGAGGCAGGGGTTAACTATGGCTACACCTTC
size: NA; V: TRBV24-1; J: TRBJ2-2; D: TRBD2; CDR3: CATSERTSGGSVSGELFF; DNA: TGTGCCACCAGTGAGCGGACTAGCGGAGGATCCGTTAGCGGGGAGCTGTTTTTT
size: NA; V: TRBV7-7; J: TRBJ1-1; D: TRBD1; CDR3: CASSSDRGTEAFF; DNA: TGTGCTAGCAGCTCCGACAGGGGCACTGAAGCTTTCTTT
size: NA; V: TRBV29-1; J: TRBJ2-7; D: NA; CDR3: CSVEVGRSGDVYEQYF; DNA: TGCAGCGTTGAAGTGGGACGCTCGGGGGACGTCTACGAGCAGTACTTC
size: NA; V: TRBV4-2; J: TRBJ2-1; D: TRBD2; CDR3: CASSSTSLDPVF; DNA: TGTGCCAGCAGCTCGACTAGCCTTGATCCGGTCTTC
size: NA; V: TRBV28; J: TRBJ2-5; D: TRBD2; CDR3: CASSLRMASGSSEETQYF; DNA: TGTGCCAGCAGTTTAAGGATGGCTAGCGGGAGTTCTGAAGAGACCCAGTACTTC
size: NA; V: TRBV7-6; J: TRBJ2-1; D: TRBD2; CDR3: CASSLRLAGYNEQFF; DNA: TGTGCCAGCAGCTTGCGGCTAGCGGGGTACAATGAGCAGTTCTTC
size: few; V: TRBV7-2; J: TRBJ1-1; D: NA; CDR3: CASSLGLEGSEAFF; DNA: TGTGCCAGCAGCCTCGGACTGGAAGGGAGTGAAGCTTTCTTT
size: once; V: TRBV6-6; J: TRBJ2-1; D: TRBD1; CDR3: CAATGGSYNEQFF; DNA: TGTGCCGCGACAGGGGGCTCCTACAATGAGCAGTTCTTC
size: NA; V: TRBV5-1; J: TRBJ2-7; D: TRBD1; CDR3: CASSFGGQGDYEQYF; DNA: TGCGCCAGCAGCTTTGGGGGACAGGGCGATTACGAGCAGTACTTC
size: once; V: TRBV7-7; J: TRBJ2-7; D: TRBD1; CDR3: CASSLVGQVSSYEQYF; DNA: TGTGCTAGCAGCTTAGTGGGACAGGTTAGCTCCTACGAGCAGTACTTC
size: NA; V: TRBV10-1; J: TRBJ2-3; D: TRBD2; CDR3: CASSESNTGTSGRPDTQYF; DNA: TGCGCCAGCAGTGAGTCAAATACCGGGACTAGCGGGAGGCCAGATACGCAGTATTTT
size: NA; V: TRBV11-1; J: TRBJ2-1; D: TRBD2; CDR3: CASSSRGGRDEQFF; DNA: TGTGCCAGCAGCTCCCGGGGGGGAAGAGATGAGCAGTTCTTC
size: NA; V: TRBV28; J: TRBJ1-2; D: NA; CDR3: CASSVPAGRGGYTF; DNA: TGTGCCAGCAGTGTCCCGGCCGGTCGCGGAGGCTACACCTTC
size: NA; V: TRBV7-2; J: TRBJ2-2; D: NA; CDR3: CASTSGVGATGELFF; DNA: TGTGCCAGCACCTCCGGGGTGGGAGCCACCGGGGAGCTGTTTTTT
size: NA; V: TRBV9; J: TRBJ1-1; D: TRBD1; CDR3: CASSQQGLTEAFF; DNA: TGTGCCAGCAGCCAACAGGGGTTAACTGAAGCTTTCTTT
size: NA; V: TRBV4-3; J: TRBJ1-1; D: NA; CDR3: CASSHGQPNTEAFF; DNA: TGCGCCAGCAGCCATGGGCAGCCGAACACTGAAGCTTTCTTT
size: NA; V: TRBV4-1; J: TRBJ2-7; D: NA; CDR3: CASSQGLGSHEQYF; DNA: TGCGCCAGCAGCCAAGGACTAGGCTCCCACGAGCAGTACTTC
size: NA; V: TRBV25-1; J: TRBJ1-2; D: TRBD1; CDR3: CASSKGAGGYTF; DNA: TGTGCCAGCAGTAAGGGGGCGGGTGGCTACACCTTC
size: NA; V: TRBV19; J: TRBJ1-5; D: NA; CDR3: CASRSREGQPQHF; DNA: TGTGCCAGTAGGTCCAGGGAGGGTCAGCCCCAGCATTTT